This passage covers 28 T cell receptor beta chains from one sample sequenced in a study of CD8 T cells in cerebrospinal fluid in Alzheimer's disease. TCRdb reprocessed the 10x single-cell sequencing reads, keeping one entry per CDR3 protein, no DNA. In total, the table holds approximately 1,200 distinct CDR3 sequences. The material sequenced was cerebrospinal fluid. The receptor source for this set is a human donor with Parkinson's disease.

The chain is built from TRBV20-1 and TRBJ1-2. The CDR3 length is 12 residues. Germline V lookup: CDR1 DFQATT, CDR2 SNEGSKA (reference sequence). The CDR3 is CSARTANYGYTF.

The CDR3 is CASSGEGGLARETQYF. The rearrangement links TRBV7-8 to TRBJ2-5; checking the TCRdb D call of TRBD2 is not possible without DNA. This CDR3 spans 16 amino acids. Germline-derived CDR1 and CDR2 are SGHVS and FQNEAQ. The full variable domain, its missing parts supplied by reference TRBV7-8 and TRBJ2-5, is GAGVSQSPRYKVAKRGQDVALRCDPISGHVSLFWYQQALGQGPEFLTYFQNEAQLDKSGLPSDRFFAERPEGSVSTLKIQRTQQEDSAVYLCASSGEGGLARETQYFGPGTRLLVL.

This chain joins TRBV6-5 and TRBJ1-1; TCRdb's D gene call, TRBD1, goes unchecked for lack of DNA. Per the germline V gene, CDR1 is MNHEY and CDR2 is SVGAGI. CDR3 length: 14 residues. The CDR3 spells CASNKDRGRTEAFF.

This chain joins TRBV28 and TRBJ1-2. This CDR3 is 14 amino acids long. Germline lookup yields CDR1 MDHEN and CDR2 SYDVKM. The CDR3 loop is CASSEALRRGGYTF.

Measured by frequency, this clonotype is medium-sized. The chain carries TRBV5-5 and TRBJ2-7. CDR3 length: 13 residues. Germline V gives CDR1 SGHKS, CDR2 YYEKEE (reference sequence). This CDR3 reads CASSLVRSLEQYF. The full variable domain, its missing parts supplied by reference TRBV5-5 and TRBJ2-7, is DAGVTQSPTHLIKTRGQQVTLRCSPISGHKSVSWYQQVLGQGPQFIFQYYEKEERGRGNFPDRFSARQFPNYSSELNVNALLLGDSALYLCASSLVRSLEQYFGPGTRLTVT.

This clonotype registers medium-sized by frequency. This chain connects TRBV24-1 to TRBJ1-1; the D call from TCRdb, TRBD1, cannot be confirmed without DNA. This CDR3 is built from 15 residues. Germline V gene lookup returns CDR1 KGHDR and CDR2 SFDVKD. CDR3 residues: CATSEGKAGARKAFF.

This clonotype shows up as medium-sized by frequency. The genes are TRBV6-4 and TRBJ2-1; TCRdb calls TRBD1, which cannot be checked without DNA. The germline CDR1 and CDR2 sequences are MRHNA and SNTAGT. This CDR3 comprises 13 residues. Here the CDR3 reads CASSRDIRGEQFF.

This clonotype is called medium-sized based on its frequency. The chain joins TRBV6-1 to TRBJ2-3. This CDR3 is 15 amino acids long. From germline, CDR1 is MNHNS and CDR2 SASEGT. The CDR3 reads CASSDRTTSTDTQYF.

This clonotype registers medium-sized (0.01 to 0.1%) by frequency. The J gene is TRBJ2-1, the V gene TRBV5-5; TCRdb picks TRBD1, but there is no DNA to check that call. The germline gives CDR1 SGHKS, CDR2 YYEKEE (reference sequence). The CDR3 consists of 14 residues. The CDR3 sequence: CASSLGAGYHEQFF.

In terms of frequency, this clonotype is large. The genes are TRBV3-1 and TRBJ2-7; the D call from TCRdb, TRBD2, cannot be confirmed without DNA. Germline-derived CDR1 and CDR2 are LGHDT and YNNKEL (reference sequence). This CDR3 spans 13 amino acids. The CDR3 loop is CASQRAETYEQYF.

This clonotype counts as medium-sized (0.01 to 0.1%) by frequency. The V and J genes are TRBV2 and TRBJ2-7; the D call of TRBD1 rests on TCRdb alone, since no DNA is present to check it. This CDR3 contains 16 residues. Germline-derived CDR1 and CDR2 are SNHLY and FYNNEI. CDR3 protein: CASRYSRTGTDNEQYF.

By frequency, this clonotype is medium-sized (0.01 to 0.1%). The rearrangement uses TRBV6-2 or TRBV6-3 and TRBJ1-1; the D call of TRBD1 rests on TCRdb alone, since no DNA is present to check it. This CDR3 contains 17 residues. Germline-derived CDR1 and CDR2 are MNHEY and SVGEGT. The CDR3 loop reads CASSYAFPRTHNTEAFF.

The V and J genes are TRBV19 and TRBJ2-5; TCRdb reports TRBD1, a call that lacks DNA to check it against. Germline-derived CDR1 and CDR2 are LNHDA and SQIVND (reference sequence). This CDR3 comprises 14 residues. CDR3 sequence reads: CASTQGGVKETQYF.

The chain couples TRBV10-3 to TRBJ1-2; the D call from TCRdb, TRBD1, cannot be confirmed without DNA. The CDR3 totals 13 residues. Germline V gene data show CDR1 as ENHRY and CDR2 as SYGVKD. CDR3: CAISGNRDYGYTF.

The chain combines TRBV15 with TRBJ1-1; TCRdb's D call, TRBD1, is unchecked because there is no DNA. The CDR3 runs to 18 residues. Germline V CDR1 and CDR2: LNHNV, YYDKDF (reference sequence). CDR3 loop: CATSKPGTVHRGNAEAFF. The full variable domain, in which reference TRBV15 and TRBJ1-1 provide the parts outside the CDR3, is DAMVIQNPRYQVTQFGKPVTLSCSQTLNHNVMYWYQQKSSQAPKLLFHYYDKDFNNEADTPDNFQSRRPNTSFCFLDIRSPGLGDTAMYLCATSKPGTVHRGNAEAFFGQGTRLTVV.

This clonotype is identified as large from frequency. The genes are TRBV6-2 or TRBV6-3 and TRBJ1-1. This CDR3 has 12 amino acids. Germline CDR1 is MNHEY and CDR2 is SVGEGT. CDR3: CASRDSNTEAFF.

Its frequency marks this clonotype as medium-sized. The chain is built from TRBV9 and TRBJ1-2; lacking DNA, the TRBD1 call made by TCRdb goes unchecked. Germline V CDR1 and CDR2: SGDLS, YYNGEE. The length of the CDR3 is 11 residues. This chain's CDR3 is CASSGGFGYTF. Looking up the rest from reference TRBV9 and TRBJ1-2 gives the full variable domain: DSGVTQTPKHLITATGQRVTLRCSPRSGDLSVYWYQQSLDQGLQFLIQYYNGEERAKGNILERFSAQQFPDLHSELNLSSLELGDSALYFCASSGGFGYTFGSGTRLTVV.

Considering frequency, this clonotype is medium-sized. The chain carries TRBV20-1 and TRBJ1-2. Germline-derived CDR1 and CDR2 are DFQATT and SNEGSKA (reference sequence). The CDR3 is 12 amino acids. The CDR3 loop reads CSASTHNYGYTF.

In terms of frequency, this clonotype is medium-sized (0.01 to 0.1%). The chain links TRBV5-6 to TRBJ2-2; TCRdb selects TRBD2, and the lack of DNA leaves this call unchecked. Germline assignment: CDR1 SGHDT and CDR2 YYEEEE. The CDR3 extends over 19 amino acids. CDR3 protein: CASSLGRYPLADDTGELFF.

This clonotype is classed as medium-sized by frequency. The genes are TRBV7-9 and TRBJ2-3; TCRdb picks TRBD2, but there is no DNA to check that call. CDR3 length equals 17 residues. Germline V CDR1 and CDR2: SEHNR, FQNEAQ (reference sequence). The CDR3 loop reads CASSDGLAGGSTDTQYF.

By frequency, this clonotype is large. CDR3 region: CAISASGGEDTQYF. The chain joins TRBV10-3 to TRBJ2-3; TCRdb's D call, TRBD1, is unchecked because there is no DNA. Germline-derived CDR1 and CDR2 are ENHRY and SYGVKD. The CDR3 loop spans 14 amino acids.

According to its frequency, this clonotype is medium-sized. The V gene is TRBV20-1, the J gene TRBJ2-1; TCRdb gives TRBD2 as the D gene, but with no DNA this cannot be confirmed. The CDR3 has 16 residues. Germline V lookup: CDR1 DFQATT, CDR2 SNEGSKA (reference sequence). This CDR3 reads CSARDRGLAGVREQFF.

According to its frequency, this clonotype is medium-sized. J is TRBJ2-3 and V is TRBV7-3. The V gene's germline CDR1 is SGHTA and CDR2 FQGTGA. The length of the CDR3 is 12 residues. The CDR3 spells CASSLTGDTQYF. The full variable domain, rest sourced from reference TRBV7-3 and TRBJ2-3, is GAGVSQTPSNKVTEKGKYVELRCDPISGHTALYWYRQSLGQGPEFLIYFQGTGAADDSGLPNDRFFAVRPEGSVSTLKIQRTERGDSAVYLCASSLTGDTQYFGPGTRLTVL.

Measured by frequency, this clonotype is medium-sized. V gene TRBV4-1 combines with J gene TRBJ2-7. The length of the CDR3 is 17 residues. Germline CDR1 reads MGHRA; CDR2 reads YSYEKL. CDR3 amino acids: CASSQVRVGGDRYEQYF.

Judged by frequency, this clonotype is large. This chain links TRBV7-2 with TRBJ2-3. This CDR3 contains 11 residues. Germline CDR1 and CDR2: SGHTA and FQGNSA. CDR3 in amino acids: CASSNRDTQYF.

According to its frequency, this clonotype is medium-sized. CDR3 residues: CSVVGQGAGTEAFF. J is TRBJ1-1 and V is TRBV29-1; without DNA, the TCRdb call of TRBD1 cannot be checked. The germline V gene has CDR1 SQVTM and CDR2 ANQGSEA. The CDR3 loop spans 14 amino acids.

Judged by frequency, this clonotype is medium-sized. The CDR3 sequence: CASSLWGANYGYTF. The chain combines TRBV6-5 with TRBJ1-2. The CDR3 covers 14 residues. Germline V CDR1 and CDR2: MNHEY, SVGAGI.

According to its frequency, this clonotype is large. The V and J genes are TRBV28 and TRBJ2-3; TCRdb calls TRBD1, which cannot be checked without DNA. The CDR3 covers 14 residues. CDR1 MDHEN and CDR2 SYDVKM come from the germline V gene. This chain's CDR3 is CASSGPGSTDTQYF.